This note documents a single TCR beta chain sequence. The antigen remains undetermined. A much larger clone is a single base away; this may be a read error. The entry originates in a study of breast tumors, draining lymph nodes, adjacent tissues. Study-wide results and caveats: Tumor repertoires ranked between lymph nodes and nontumor tissue in diversity, with V and J gene preferences. Data only fit, rather than demonstrated, lymph node origin of most tumor T cells. Most tumor T cells seemingly derive from lymph node, then expand in tumor.

CDR1 and CDR2 from the germline V gene are SGHNT and YENEEA. The CDR3 spans 14 residues. The lymph nodes were axillary draining lymph nodes from breast cancer patients. TCRdb passed the multiplex PCR reads through MiXCR, listing each CDR3 protein once. Among about 140,000 distinct CDR3 sequences listed, approximately 20% were seen once. The sequencing sample was made of axillary lymph node tissue. The V call is TRBV11-3, the J call TRBJ2-7, with 8 bases aligning to TRBD1. The TCR sequence derives from a female donor with breast cancer. Some clones in this sample may be carry-over from other donors' samples. Here the CDR3 reads CASSYGDRLSEHYF. The CDR3 nucleotides are TGTGCCAGCAGTTATGGGGACAGGCTGTCTGAGCACTACTTC.